Listed here are 5 T cell receptor beta chains from one sample, sequenced in a study of identical twins. TCRdb ran MiXCR on the 5' RACE reads and lists one entry per CDR3 protein. The sample has 350,000 to 500,000 distinct CDR3 sequences; roughly 18% are singletons. Sequenced input: naive T cells sorted from blood. The source is a man aged 50 or older in good health.

This clonotype has at least ten counts. V usage is TRBV7-6 and J usage is TRBJ1-3; D may be TRBD1 (6 bases). V gave up 2 bases and J gave up 4 bases, with 15 bases separating them. This CDR3 is built from 16 residues. CDR1 is SGHVS and CDR2 is FNYEAQ in the germline V gene. CDR3 loop: CASSLLSGGIGNTIYF. The CDR3 nucleotides read TGTGCCAGCAGCTTACTTTCTGGGGGCATAGGAAACACCATATATTTT.

The sample holds many counts of this clonotype. The V and J genes are TRBV10-3 and TRBJ2-7, with TRBD1 matching 9 bases. V dropped 7 bases and J dropped 5; count of bases not matched to a gene: 6. In germline, CDR1 is ENHRY, CDR2 SYGVKD. The CDR3 contains 13 residues. The CDR3 region is CAITGTGRDEQYF. The CDR3 coding sequence is TGTGCCATCACCGGGACAGGGAGAGACGAGCAGTACTTC.

In this sample, this clonotype turned up a few times. The chain carries TRBV28 and TRBJ2-7; D unresolved. Germline lookup yields CDR1 MDHEN and CDR2 SYDVKM. V lost 7 bases, J lost 1 base, and 11 bases lay in between. The CDR3 runs 13 residues. In DNA, the CDR3 is TGTGCCAGCATCGGGTTTGGTTCCTACGAGCAGTACTTC. Translation gives CASIGFGSYEQYF.

In its sample, this clonotype was seen many times. The chain has TRBV27 and TRBJ2-2; weak D call: TRBD2 (6 bases). V was cut by 2 bases and J by 6 bases, with 10 bases left in between. The CDR3 runs to 14 residues. The V gene's germline CDR1 is MNHEY and CDR2 SMNVEV (reference sequence). This CDR3 is CASSLKWGAGELFF. CDR3 nucleotides: TGTGCCAGCAGTTTAAAGTGGGGGGCCGGGGAGCTGTTTTTT.

The genes are TRBV20-1 and TRBJ2-2; D gene ambiguous. Between the trimmed V and J ends, which lost 0 bases and 6 bases, there was a span of 8 bases. The V gene's germline CDR1 is DFQATT and CDR2 SNEGSKA (reference sequence). The CDR3 has 13 amino acids. The CDR3 sequence is CSARDMGAGELFF. CDR3 DNA sequence: TGCAGTGCTAGAGATATGGGTGCCGGGGAGCTGTTTTTT.